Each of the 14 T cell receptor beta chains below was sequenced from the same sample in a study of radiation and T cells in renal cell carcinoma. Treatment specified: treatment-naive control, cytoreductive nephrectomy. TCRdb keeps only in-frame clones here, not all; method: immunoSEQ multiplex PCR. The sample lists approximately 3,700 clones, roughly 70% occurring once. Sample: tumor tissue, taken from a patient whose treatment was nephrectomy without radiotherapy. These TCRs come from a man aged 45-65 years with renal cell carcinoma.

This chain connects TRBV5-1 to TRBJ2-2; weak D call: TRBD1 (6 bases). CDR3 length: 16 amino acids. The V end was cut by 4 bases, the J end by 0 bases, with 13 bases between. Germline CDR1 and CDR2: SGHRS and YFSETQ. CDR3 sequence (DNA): TGCGCCAGCAGCCCCCGACAGGTTTCGAACACCGGGGAGCTGTTTTTT. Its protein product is CASSPRQVSNTGELFF.

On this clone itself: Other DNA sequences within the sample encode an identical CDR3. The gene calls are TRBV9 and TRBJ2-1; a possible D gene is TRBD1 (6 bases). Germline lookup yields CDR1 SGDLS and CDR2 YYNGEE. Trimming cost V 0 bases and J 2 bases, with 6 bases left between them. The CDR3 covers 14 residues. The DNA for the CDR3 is TGTGCCAGCAGCGTAGGGGACACCTACAATGAGCAGTTCTTC. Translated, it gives CASSVGDTYNEQFF.

The CDR3 DNA is TGTGCCAGCAGCTCAGGGACGGTTCTCTACGAGCAGTACTTC. Amino acids: CASSSGTVLYEQYF. This rearrangement joins TRBV5-5 to TRBJ2-7; D could derive from TRBD1 or TRBD2 (5 bases each). CDR3 size: 14 residues. V was clipped by 3 bases and J by 3 bases, with 13 bases between them. Germline V CDR1 and CDR2: SGHKS, YYEKEE (reference sequence).

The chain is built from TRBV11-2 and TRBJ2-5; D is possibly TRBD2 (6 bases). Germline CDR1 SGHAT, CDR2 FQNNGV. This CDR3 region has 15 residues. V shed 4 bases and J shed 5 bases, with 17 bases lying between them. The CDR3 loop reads CASSSRLDPGETQYF. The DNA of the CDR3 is TGTGCCAGCAGCTCCCGACTAGACCCCGGGGAGACCCAGTACTTC.

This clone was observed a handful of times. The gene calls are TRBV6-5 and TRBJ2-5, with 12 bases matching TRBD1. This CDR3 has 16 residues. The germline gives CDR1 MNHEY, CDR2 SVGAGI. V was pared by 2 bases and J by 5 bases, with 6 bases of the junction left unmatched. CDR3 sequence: CASSYGTGGGVETQYF. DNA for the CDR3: TGTGCCAGCAGTTACGGGACAGGGGGCGGGGTGGAGACCCAGTACTTC.

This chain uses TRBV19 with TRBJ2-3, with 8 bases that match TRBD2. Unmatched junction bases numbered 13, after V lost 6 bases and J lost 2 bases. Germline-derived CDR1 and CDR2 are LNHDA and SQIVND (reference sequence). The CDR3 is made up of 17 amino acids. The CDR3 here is CASRRGVAGYATDTQYF. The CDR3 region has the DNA TGTGCCAGTAGGAGGGGAGTAGCGGGATATGCCACAGATACGCAGTATTTT.

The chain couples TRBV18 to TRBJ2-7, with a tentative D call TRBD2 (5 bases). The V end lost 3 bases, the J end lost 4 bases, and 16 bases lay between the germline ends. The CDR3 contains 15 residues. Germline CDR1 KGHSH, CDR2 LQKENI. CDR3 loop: CASSPNGRTGYEQYF. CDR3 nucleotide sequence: TGTGCCAGCTCACCTAACGGACGTACGGGGTACGAGCAGTACTTC.

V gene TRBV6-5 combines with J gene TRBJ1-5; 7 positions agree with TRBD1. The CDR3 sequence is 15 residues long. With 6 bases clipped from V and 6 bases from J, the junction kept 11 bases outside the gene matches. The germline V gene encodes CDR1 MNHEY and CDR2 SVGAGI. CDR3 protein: CASSVQGENGQPQHF. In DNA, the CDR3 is TGTGCCAGCAGCGTTCAGGGGGAAAATGGTCAGCCCCAGCATTTT.

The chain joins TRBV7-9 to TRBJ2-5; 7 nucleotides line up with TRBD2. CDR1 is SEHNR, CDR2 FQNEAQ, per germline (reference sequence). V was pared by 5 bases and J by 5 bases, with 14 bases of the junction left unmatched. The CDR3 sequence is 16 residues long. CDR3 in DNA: TGTGCCAGCAGCAACCCCGGGGCGGGAGTGGAGGAGACCCAGTACTTC. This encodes CASSNPGAGVEETQYF. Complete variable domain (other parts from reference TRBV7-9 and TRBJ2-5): DTGVSQNPRHKITKRGQNVTFRCDPISEHNRLYWYRQTLGQGPEFLTYFQNEAQLEKSRLLSDRFSAERPKGSFSTLEIQRTEQGDSAMYLCASSNPGAGVEETQYFGPGTRLLVL.

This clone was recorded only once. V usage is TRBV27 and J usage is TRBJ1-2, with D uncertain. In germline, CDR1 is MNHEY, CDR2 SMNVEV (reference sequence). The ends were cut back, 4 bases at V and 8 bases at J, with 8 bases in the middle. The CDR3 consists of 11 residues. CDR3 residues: CASSSGWGYTF. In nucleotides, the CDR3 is TGTGCCAGCAGTTCCGGATGGGGCTACACCTTC.

CDR3 DNA sequence: TGCGCCAGCAGCTGGTCGTTGGATGAGCAGTTCTTC. Translation: CASSWSLDEQFF. The J gene is TRBJ2-1, the V gene TRBV5-1; D uncertain. With 3 bases removed from V and 8 bases from J, the gap between germline ends came to 9 bases. CDR3 size: 12 residues. CDR1 and CDR2 from the germline V gene are SGHRS and YFSETQ.

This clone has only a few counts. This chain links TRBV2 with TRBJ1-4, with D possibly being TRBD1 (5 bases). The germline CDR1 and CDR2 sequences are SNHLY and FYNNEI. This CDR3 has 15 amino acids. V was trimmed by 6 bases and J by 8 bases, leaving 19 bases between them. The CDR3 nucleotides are TGTGCCAGCAGACCAACCGGGCTAACAGGAGAAAAACTGTTTTTT. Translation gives CASRPTGLTGEKLFF.

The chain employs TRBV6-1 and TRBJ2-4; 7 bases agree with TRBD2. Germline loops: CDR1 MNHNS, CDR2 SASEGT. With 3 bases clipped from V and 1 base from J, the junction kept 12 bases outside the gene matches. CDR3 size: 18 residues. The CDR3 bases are TGTGCCAGCAGTGACCTGGGGGAGGGGTTAGTGGCCAAAAACATTCAGTACTTC. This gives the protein CASSDLGEGLVAKNIQYF.

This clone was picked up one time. Here the CDR3 reads CASSAGVRGPDTQYF. The DNA for the CDR3 is TGTGCCAGCAGTGCGGGAGTTCGGGGCCCAGATACGCAGTATTTT. The chain uses TRBV2 and TRBJ2-3; D may be TRBD2 (6 bases). This CDR3 comprises 15 residues. Trimming pared 4 bases from V and 4 bases from J, leaving 15 bases between. Germline CDR1 is SNHLY and CDR2 is FYNNEI.